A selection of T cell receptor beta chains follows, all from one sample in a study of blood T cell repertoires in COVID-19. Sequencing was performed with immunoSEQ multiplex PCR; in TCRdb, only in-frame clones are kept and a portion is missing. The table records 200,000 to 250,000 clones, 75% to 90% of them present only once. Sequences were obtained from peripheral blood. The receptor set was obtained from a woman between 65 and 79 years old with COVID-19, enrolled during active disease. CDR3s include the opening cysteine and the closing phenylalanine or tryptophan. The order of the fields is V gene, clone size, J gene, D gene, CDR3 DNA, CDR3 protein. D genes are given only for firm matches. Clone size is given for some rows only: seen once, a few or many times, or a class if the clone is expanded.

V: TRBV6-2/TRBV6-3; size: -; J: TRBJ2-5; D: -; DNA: TGTGCCAGCAGTTACTTGGGCAGCCCTCCTCCCAGTCGTGGGGAGACCCAGTACTTC; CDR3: CASSYLGSPPPSRGETQYF
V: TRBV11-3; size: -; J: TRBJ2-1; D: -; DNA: TGTGCCAGCAGCTTAGGTCCGGTCACCTACAATGAGCAGTTCTTC; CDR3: CASSLGPVTYNEQFF
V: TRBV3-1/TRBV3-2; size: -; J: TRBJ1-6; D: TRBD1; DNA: TGTGCCAGCAGCGCAACGGGACAGCTGAATTCACCCCTCCACTTT; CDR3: CASSATGQLNSPLHF
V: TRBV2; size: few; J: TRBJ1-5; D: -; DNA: TGTGCCAGCAGTAGACAAGAGAATCAGCCCCAGCATTTT; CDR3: CASSRQENQPQHF
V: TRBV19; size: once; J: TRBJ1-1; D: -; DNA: TGTGCCAGTAGTACCAGGGACTTAAACACTGAAGCTTTCTTT; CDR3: CASSTRDLNTEAFF
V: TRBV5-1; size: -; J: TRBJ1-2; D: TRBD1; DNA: TGCGCCAGCAGCCCAGTCACAGGGGCCGACGTCTATGGCTACACCTTC; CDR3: CASSPVTGADVYGYTF
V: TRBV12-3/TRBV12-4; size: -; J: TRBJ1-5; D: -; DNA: TGTGCCAGCACGGGTCGGAATCAGCCCCAGCATTTT; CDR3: CASTGRNQPQHF
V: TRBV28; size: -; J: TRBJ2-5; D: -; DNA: TGTGCCAGCAGTAAAGTTGGGACTTCCGGCCGGGAGACCCAGTACTTC; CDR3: CASSKVGTSGRETQYF
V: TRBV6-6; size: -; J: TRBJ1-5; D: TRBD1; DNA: TGTGCCAGCAGCATCACAGGGGGCAATCAGCCCCAGCATTTT; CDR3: CASSITGGNQPQHF
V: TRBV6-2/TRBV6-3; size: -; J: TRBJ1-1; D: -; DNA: TGTGCCAGCAGTTACTCGGTAGAGCACACTGAAGCTTTCTTT; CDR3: CASSYSVEHTEAFF
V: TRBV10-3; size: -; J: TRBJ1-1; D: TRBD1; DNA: TGTGCCATCAGTGAGTTGACAGGGATAACTGAAGCTTTCTTT; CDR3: CAISELTGITEAFF
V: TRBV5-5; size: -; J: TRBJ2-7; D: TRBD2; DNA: TGTGCCAGCAACCCGGGACTAGCGGGAGTATCATCCGCCTACGAGCAGTACTTC; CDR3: CASNPGLAGVSSAYEQYF